This T cell receptor beta chain was sequenced in a study of blood T cells in healthy people across ages. Primed by a sample-barcoded 5' primer and a J-beta primer mix, a second PCR proceeded for 7 to 11 cycles. Via MiXCR, TCRdb re-called the 5' RACE reads, giving one row per CDR3 protein. The repertoire has approximately 940,000 distinct CDR3 sequences, about 48% of them found once; the top ten carry roughly 13%. The CDR3 consists of 15 residues. The junction had 4 bases not matched to a gene; V was cut back by 6 bases and J by 0 bases. Germline V gives CDR1 DFQATT, CDR2 SNEGSKA (reference sequence).

Sequenced input: blood. J is TRBJ1-5 and V is TRBV20-1, with 11 bases matching TRBD1. This clonotype was obtained from a man aged 25 to 40 in good health. The CDR3 DNA is TGCAGTGCCGAGGGACAGGGGGATAGCAATCAGCCCCAGCATTTT. Its translation is CSAEGQGDSNQPQHF.